These 6 T cell receptor beta chains came from one sample sequenced in a study of cytomegalovirus exposure and HLA in healthy donors. Amplification used 60 Vbeta primers and 13 Jbeta primers. Measured with immunoSEQ multiplex PCR; TCRdb has only the in-frame clones, and not every one. The table lists some 190,000 clones, roughly four fifths of them singletons. What was sequenced was PBMCs. These receptors were obtained from a man between 18 and 29 years old in good health and CMV-seronegative.

The rearrangement joins TRBV28 to TRBJ1-3; D gene uncertain. The CDR3 extends over 13 amino acids. Germline loops: CDR1 MDHEN, CDR2 SYDVKM. V lost 3 bases, J lost 4 bases, and 7 bases lay in between. The CDR3 protein is CASSFQTGNTIYF. In DNA, the CDR3 is TGTGCCAGCAGTTTTCAGACAGGAAACACCATATATTTT.

This clone was seen a handful of times. The chain couples TRBV10-3 to TRBJ1-2; 7 bases match TRBD1. CDR3 length: 15 residues. Germline CDR1 ENHRY, CDR2 SYGVKD. V lost 4 bases to trimming and J lost 1 base; unmatched junction nucleotides: 6. CDR3 residues: CAISGGTAINYGYTF. In DNA, the CDR3 is TGTGCCATCAGTGGAGGGACAGCGATTAACTATGGCTACACCTTC.

The V and J genes are TRBV10-2 and TRBJ2-2, with a weak D call TRBD1 (5 bases). Germline CDR1 WSHSY, CDR2 SAAADI. V lost 4 bases, J lost 7 bases, and 19 bases lay in between. This CDR3 is built from 16 residues. The CDR3 sequence is CASSGWGRKVGGELFF. As DNA, the CDR3 is TGCGCCAGCAGTGGATGGGGCCGAAAAGTCGGCGGGGAGCTGTTTTTT.

This chain's CDR3 is CASSYVGEAFF. CDR3 in DNA: TGTGCCAGCAGTTACGTCGGGGAAGCTTTCTTT. The genes are TRBV6-6 and TRBJ1-1; D unresolved. V was shortened by 2 bases and J by 8 bases, with 6 bases between the two germline ends. Germline assignment: CDR1 MNHNY and CDR2 SVGAGI (reference sequence). The CDR3 length is 11 residues.

This sequence joins TRBV27 and TRBJ2-7, with 11 bases that match TRBD2. The length of the CDR3 is 14 residues. CDR1 and CDR2 (germline): MNHEY, SMNVEV (reference sequence). The ends lost 2 bases at V and 6 bases at J; junction bases unmatched: 3. The CDR3 spells CASSLTSGGPEQYF. As DNA, the CDR3 is TGTGCCAGCAGTTTAACTAGCGGGGGTCCCGAGCAGTACTTC.

Remarks on this clone: Distinct nucleotide sequences in the sample also encode this CDR3. The chain is built from TRBV5-6 and TRBJ1-5; perhaps TRBD1 as D (6 bases). The V and J ends lost 2 bases and 3 bases respectively, with 9 bases between them. The CDR3 is 14 residues long. The germline V gene has CDR1 SGHDT and CDR2 YYEEEE. CDR3 region: CASSLGGVNQPQHF. DNA for the CDR3: TGTGCCAGCAGCTTAGGGGGAGTCAATCAGCCCCAGCATTTT.